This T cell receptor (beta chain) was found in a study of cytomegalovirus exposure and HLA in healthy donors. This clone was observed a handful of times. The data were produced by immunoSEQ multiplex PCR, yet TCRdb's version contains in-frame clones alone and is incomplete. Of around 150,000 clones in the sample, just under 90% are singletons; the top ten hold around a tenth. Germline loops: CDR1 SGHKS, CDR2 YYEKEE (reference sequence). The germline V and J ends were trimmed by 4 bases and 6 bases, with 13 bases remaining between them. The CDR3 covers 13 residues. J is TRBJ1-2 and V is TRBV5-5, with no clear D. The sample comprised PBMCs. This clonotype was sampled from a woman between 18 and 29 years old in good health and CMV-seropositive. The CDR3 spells CASSKNSGDGYTF. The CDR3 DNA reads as TGTGCCAGCAGCAAAAACAGTGGCGATGGCTACACCTTC.